The rows below give T cell receptor beta chains drawn from one sample of a study of cytomegalovirus exposure and HLA in healthy donors. Profiled with immunoSEQ multiplex PCR; TCRdb holds only in-frame clones, not every one. The sample lists some 100,000 clones, about 80% seen once, with about 4.3% in the top ten. The sequencing sample was made of PBMCs. The source of these receptors is a man aged 40-49 years in good health and CMV-seronegative. CDR3s include the opening cysteine and the closing phenylalanine or tryptophan. D genes are given only for firm matches. Expanded clones get a size class; other rows say once, few or many, or leave the size out.

D gene	V gene	clone size	J gene	CDR3 protein	CDR3 DNA
NA	TRBV28	few	TRBJ1-1	CASLGLLNTEAFF	TGTGCCAGCCTCGGACTGTTGAACACTGAAGCTTTCTTT
NA	TRBV30	NA	TRBJ1-1	CAWMRHENTEAFF	TGTGCCTGGATGCGGCACGAGAACACTGAAGCTTTCTTT
NA	TRBV11-2	few	TRBJ2-1	CASSLESGGEQFF	TGTGCCAGCAGCTTAGAGTCCGGAGGTGAGCAGTTCTTC
NA	TRBV29-1	NA	TRBJ2-5	CSVVFDSQETQYF	TGCAGCGTTGTCTTTGACAGCCAAGAGACCCAGTACTTC
NA	TRBV4-3	few	TRBJ1-2	CASSQDATGGRGYTF	TGCGCCAGCAGCCAAGATGCAACGGGAGGACGAGGCTACACCTTC
TRBD2	TRBV28	NA	TRBJ2-5	CASSLGEGRVWETQYF	TGTGCCAGCAGTTTAGGGGAGGGACGGGTCTGGGAGACCCAGTACTTC
NA	TRBV19	NA	TRBJ2-7	CASSAETGPYEQYF	TGTGCCAGTAGTGCGGAGACAGGCCCCTACGAGCAGTACTTC
TRBD1	TRBV4-3	NA	TRBJ2-5	CASSQGGQGGETQYF	TGCGCCAGCAGCCAAGGGGGACAGGGGGGAGAGACCCAGTACTTC
TRBD1	TRBV9	NA	TRBJ2-5	CASSVGQGATQYF	TGTGCCAGCAGCGTAGGACAGGGAGCGACCCAGTACTTC
NA	TRBV29-1	NA	TRBJ1-1	CSVKGESMNTEAFF	TGCAGCGTTAAGGGGGAATCCATGAACACTGAAGCTTTCTTT
TRBD2	TRBV11-2	NA	TRBJ2-3	CASSLNSGGDTDTQYF	TGTGCCAGCAGCTTGAATAGCGGGGGGGACACAGATACGCAGTATTTT
NA	TRBV10-3	NA	TRBJ2-3	CAISVGGASPAQYF	TGTGCCATCAGTGTTGGCGGGGCTAGCCCCGCGCAGTATTTT
TRBD1	TRBV5-4	few	TRBJ1-6	CASRTGSSPLHF	TGTGCCAGCAGGACAGGGAGTTCACCCCTCCACTTT
TRBD1	TRBV11-2	NA	TRBJ1-1	CASSSRQGAHTEAFF	TGTGCCAGCAGCAGTCGGCAGGGGGCTCACACTGAAGCTTTCTTT
TRBD2	TRBV12-5	NA	TRBJ2-1	CASGLMVLAVYEQFF	TGTGCTAGTGGTTTGATGGTACTAGCGGTCTATGAGCAGTTCTTC
NA	TRBV7-8	NA	TRBJ2-7	CASSPVISIQRTSYEQYF	TGTGCCAGCAGCCCCGTGATATCTATACAGCGGACCTCCTACGAGCAGTACTTC
NA	TRBV4-1	NA	TRBJ2-2	CASSPQTVNTGELFF	TGCGCCAGCAGCCCCCAGACAGTGAACACCGGGGAGCTGTTTTTT
TRBD2	TRBV19	NA	TRBJ2-1	CASSPWAERGGRFEQFF	TGTGCCAGTAGTCCCTGGGCGGAGCGGGGGGGGAGATTTGAGCAGTTCTTC
NA	TRBV4-3	NA	TRBJ2-2	CASSQDQTGREELFF	TGCGCCAGCAGCCAAGATCAAACGGGCAGGGAGGAGCTGTTTTTT
TRBD1	TRBV7-8	NA	TRBJ1-3	CASSSTGVVNTIYF	TGTGCCAGCAGCTCGACAGGGGTGGTAAACACCATATATTTT
TRBD2	TRBV30	once	TRBJ2-3	CACQLAGRGTDTQYF	TGTGCCTGTCAGTTAGCGGGGCGGGGCACAGATACGCAGTATTTT
NA	TRBV19	few	TRBJ1-5	CASGSGGRDQPQHF	TGTGCCAGCGGGAGCGGGGGACGAGATCAGCCCCAGCATTTT
NA	TRBV4-2	NA	TRBJ1-6	CASSQGRNNSPLHF	TGTGCCAGCAGCCAGGGCCGCAATAATTCACCCCTCCACTTT
TRBD1	TRBV5-1	NA	TRBJ1-6	CASSGRTGSSYNSPLHF	TGCGCCAGCAGCGGCCGGACAGGCAGCTCCTATAATTCACCCCTCCACTTT
TRBD1	TRBV28	NA	TRBJ2-5	CAISGQIEETQYF	TGTGCCATATCGGGACAGATCGAAGAGACCCAGTACTTC
TRBD1	TRBV7-9	NA	TRBJ1-2	CASSLGQALSRYTF	TGTGCCAGCAGCCTGGGACAGGCCCTTTCCCGCTACACCTTC
TRBD1	TRBV5-5	NA	TRBJ1-4	CASSGQGTNEKLFF	TGTGCCAGCAGTGGACAGGGAACTAATGAAAAACTGTTTTTT
TRBD2	TRBV6-6	once	TRBJ2-5	CASSSNLAGDQETQYF	TGTGCCAGCAGCTCGAATCTAGCGGGGGACCAAGAGACCCAGTACTTC
NA	TRBV20-1	NA	TRBJ1-2	CSQIRSGYTF	TGCAGTCAAATCAGAAGTGGCTACACCTTC
NA	TRBV5-6	NA	TRBJ1-2	CASSLGGNYGYTF	TGTGCCAGCAGCTTAGGGGGAAACTATGGCTACACCTTC
TRBD1	TRBV7-2	once	TRBJ1-6	CASSPRTGLITTNESPLHF	TGTGCCAGCAGCCCCAGGACAGGTTTAATCACTACAAATGAGTCACCCCTCCACTTT
TRBD1	TRBV9	few	TRBJ2-5	CASSPPAGTGPFETQYF	TGTGCCAGCAGCCCCCCCGCGGGGACAGGGCCTTTTGAGACCCAGTACTTC
NA	TRBV7-9	NA	TRBJ1-1	CASSLAKPGSNEAFF	TGTGCCAGCAGCTTAGCGAAACCGGGGTCAAATGAAGCTTTCTTT
TRBD1	TRBV7-9	NA	TRBJ1-1	CASSQRQGEYTEAFF	TGTGCCAGCAGCCAAAGACAGGGAGAGTACACTGAAGCTTTCTTT
NA	TRBV2	NA	TRBJ2-2	CASQRQNTGELFF	TGTGCCAGCCAGAGGCAGAACACCGGGGAGCTGTTTTTT
NA	TRBV7-3	NA	TRBJ2-3	CASSADYLHTDTQYF	TGTGCCAGCAGCGCGGACTATCTTCACACAGATACGCAGTATTTT
NA	TRBV7-3	NA	TRBJ2-2	CASSSNTGELFF	TGTGCCAGCAGCTCAAACACCGGGGAGCTGTTTTTT